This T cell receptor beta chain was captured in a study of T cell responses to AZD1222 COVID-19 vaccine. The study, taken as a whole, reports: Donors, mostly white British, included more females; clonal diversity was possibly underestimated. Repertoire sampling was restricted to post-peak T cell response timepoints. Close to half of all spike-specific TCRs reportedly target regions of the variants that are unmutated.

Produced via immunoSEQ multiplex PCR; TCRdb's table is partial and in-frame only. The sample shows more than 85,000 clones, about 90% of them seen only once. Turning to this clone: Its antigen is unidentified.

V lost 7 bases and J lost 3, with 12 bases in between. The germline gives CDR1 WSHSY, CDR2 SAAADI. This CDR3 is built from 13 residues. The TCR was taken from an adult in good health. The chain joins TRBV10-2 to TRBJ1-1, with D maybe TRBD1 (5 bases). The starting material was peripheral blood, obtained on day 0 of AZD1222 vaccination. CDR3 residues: CASMGQKDTEAFF. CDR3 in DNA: TGCGCCAGCATGGGGCAGAAGGACACTGAAGCTTTCTTT.